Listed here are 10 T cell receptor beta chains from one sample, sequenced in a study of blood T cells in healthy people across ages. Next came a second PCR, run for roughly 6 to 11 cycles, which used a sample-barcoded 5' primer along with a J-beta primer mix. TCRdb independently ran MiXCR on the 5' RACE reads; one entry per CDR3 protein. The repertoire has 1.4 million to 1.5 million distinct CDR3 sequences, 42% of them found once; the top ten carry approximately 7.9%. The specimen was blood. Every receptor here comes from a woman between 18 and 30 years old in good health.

The CDR3 reads CAISEAGGRINEQFF. The CDR3 coding sequence is TGTGCCATCAGTGAGGCGGGGGGGCGCATCAATGAGCAGTTCTTC. This chain joins TRBV10-3 and TRBJ2-1, with 9 bases identical to TRBD2. V dropped 2 bases and J dropped 6; count of bases not matched to a gene: 5. The V gene's germline CDR1 is ENHRY and CDR2 SYGVKD. This CDR3 has 15 amino acids.

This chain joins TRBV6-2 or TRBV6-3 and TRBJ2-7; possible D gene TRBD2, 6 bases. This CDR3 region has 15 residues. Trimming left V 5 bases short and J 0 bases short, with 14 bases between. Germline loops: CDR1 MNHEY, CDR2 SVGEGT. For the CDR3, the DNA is TGTGCCAGCAGTACTATAGCGGAGAGCTCCTACGAGCAGTACTTC. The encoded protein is CASSTIAESSYEQYF.

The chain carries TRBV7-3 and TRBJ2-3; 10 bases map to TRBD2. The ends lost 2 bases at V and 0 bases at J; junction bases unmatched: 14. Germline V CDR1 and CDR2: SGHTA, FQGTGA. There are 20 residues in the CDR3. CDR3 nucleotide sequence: TGTGCCAGCAGCTTATTGCCCTCTAGCGGGGGCGACCTTAGCACAGATACGCAGTATTTT. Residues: CASSLLPSSGGDLSTDTQYF.

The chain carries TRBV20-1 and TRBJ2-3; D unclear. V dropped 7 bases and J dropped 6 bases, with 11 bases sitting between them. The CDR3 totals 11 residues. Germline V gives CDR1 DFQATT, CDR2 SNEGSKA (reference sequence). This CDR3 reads CSVGVFDTQYF. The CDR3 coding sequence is TGCAGTGTCGGCGTATTTGATACGCAGTATTTT.

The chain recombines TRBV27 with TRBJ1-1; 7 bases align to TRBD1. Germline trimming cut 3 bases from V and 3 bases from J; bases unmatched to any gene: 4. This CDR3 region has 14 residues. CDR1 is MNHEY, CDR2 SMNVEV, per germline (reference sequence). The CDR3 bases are TGTGCCAGCAGTTTCCAGGGGGTGGACACTGAAGCTTTCTTT. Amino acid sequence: CASSFQGVDTEAFF.

Written as DNA, the CDR3 is TGCAGTGCTAATCGGGACACCGAGTGCACCTTC. This codes for CSANRDTECTF. The rearrangement joins TRBV20-1 to TRBJ1-2; a possible D gene is TRBD1 (6 bases). The germline V and J ends were trimmed by 4 bases and 13 bases, with 16 bases remaining between them. Germline loops: CDR1 DFQATT, CDR2 SNEGSKA (reference sequence). This CDR3 comprises 11 residues.

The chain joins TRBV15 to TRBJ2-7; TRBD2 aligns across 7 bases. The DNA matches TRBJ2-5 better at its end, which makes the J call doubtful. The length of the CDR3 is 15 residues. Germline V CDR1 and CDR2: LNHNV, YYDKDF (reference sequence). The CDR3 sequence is CATSRDLGGGETQYF. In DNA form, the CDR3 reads TGTGCCACCAGCAGAGATCTGGGGGGGGGAGAGACCCAGTACTTC.

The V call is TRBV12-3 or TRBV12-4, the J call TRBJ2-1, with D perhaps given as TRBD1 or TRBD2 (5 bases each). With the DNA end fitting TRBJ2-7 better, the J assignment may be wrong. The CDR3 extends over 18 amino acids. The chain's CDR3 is CASSFWGISESSYNEQYF. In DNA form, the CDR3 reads TGTGCCAGCAGTTTTTGGGGGATCAGTGAAAGCTCCTACAATGAGCAGTACTTC.

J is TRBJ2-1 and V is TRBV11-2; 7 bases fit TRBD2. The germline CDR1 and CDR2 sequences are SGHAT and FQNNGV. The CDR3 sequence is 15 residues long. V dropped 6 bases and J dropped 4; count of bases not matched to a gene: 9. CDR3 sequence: CASSTGPGLYNEQFF. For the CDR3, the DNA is TGTGCCAGCAGTACAGGCCCGGGACTATACAATGAGCAGTTCTTC.

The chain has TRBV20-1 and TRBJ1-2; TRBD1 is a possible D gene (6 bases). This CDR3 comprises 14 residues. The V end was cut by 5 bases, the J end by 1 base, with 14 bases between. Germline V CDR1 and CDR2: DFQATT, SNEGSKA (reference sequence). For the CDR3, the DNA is TGCAGTGCTCTGGGACACCTAAATAACTATGGCTACACCTTC. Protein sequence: CSALGHLNNYGYTF.